This T cell receptor beta chain comes out of a study of blood T cell repertoires in COVID-19. Germline values: CDR1 SNHLY, CDR2 FYNNEI. V was pared by 4 bases and J by 7 bases, with 9 bases of the junction left unmatched. The CDR3 extends over 14 amino acids. The table came from immunoSEQ multiplex PCR; TCRdb's copy has only in-frame clones and leaves some out. Of about 250,000 clones listed, approximately 84% were seen once; the top ten hold about 6.9%. The chain has TRBV2 and TRBJ1-1; 7 bases map to TRBD1. Material: PBMCs or T cells enriched from blood (not recorded which). The source of this sequence is a woman aged 45-65 years who had been exposed to COVID-19. The CDR3 nucleotides are TGTGCCAGCAGTGGGCGGACCGGACAGGATGAAGCTTTCTTT. Amino acid sequence: CASSGRTGQDEAFF.